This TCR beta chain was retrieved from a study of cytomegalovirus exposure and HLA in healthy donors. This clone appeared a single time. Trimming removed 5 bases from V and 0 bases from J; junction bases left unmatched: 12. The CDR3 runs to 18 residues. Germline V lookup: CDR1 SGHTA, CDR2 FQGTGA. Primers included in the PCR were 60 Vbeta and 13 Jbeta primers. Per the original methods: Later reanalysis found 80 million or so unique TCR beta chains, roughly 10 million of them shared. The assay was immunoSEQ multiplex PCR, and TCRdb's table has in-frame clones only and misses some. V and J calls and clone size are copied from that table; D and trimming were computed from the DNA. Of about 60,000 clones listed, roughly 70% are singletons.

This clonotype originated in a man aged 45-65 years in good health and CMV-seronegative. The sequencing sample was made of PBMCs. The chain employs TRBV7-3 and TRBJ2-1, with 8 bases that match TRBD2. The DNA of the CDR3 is TGTGCCAGCAGCCCCCTGGGGGTAGCGGGGAGCTCCTACAATGAGCAGTTCTTC. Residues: CASSPLGVAGSSYNEQFF.